This T cell receptor beta chain emerged from a study of blood T cell repertoires in COVID-19. Overall study context: In each case, the material was cDNA or gDNA derived from T cells, B-cell-depleted T cells, or PBMCs.

The assay was immunoSEQ multiplex PCR, and TCRdb's table has in-frame clones only and misses some. The data contain tens of thousands of clones, more than 80% of them seen just once; the ten biggest clones take up 25% to 30%. Trimming removed 6 bases at V and 4 bases at J, with 9 bases between. This CDR3 is 13 amino acids long. Specimen: peripheral blood. The source of this sequence is a man between 45 and 60 years old with active or convalescent COVID-19. The gene calls are TRBV12-3 or TRBV12-4 and TRBJ2-2; D unclear. The DNA for the CDR3 is TGTGCCAGCAGCCCGACTTCCACCGGGGAGCTGTTTTTT. This gives the protein CASSPTSTGELFF.